The rows below give T cell receptor beta chains drawn from one sample of a study of OX40 agonist ivuxolimab in advanced cancers. Sequencing used immunoSEQ multiplex PCR; TCRdb keeps in-frame clones, though not all of them. The data contain 50,000 to 60,000 clones, approximately 90% of them singletons. Sequencing was performed on CD4+ or CD8+ T cells sorted from blood, taken in a trial of the OX40 agonist ivuxolimab. The receptors shown here come from an adult with an advanced solid tumor such as melanoma, head and neck, liver or kidney cancer. Both conserved end residues are part of each CDR3. D genes are given only for firm matches. Size is omitted from some rows. Given values are once, few, many or a class for expanded clones.

TRBV27	NA	NA	TRBJ2-1	TGTGCCAGCAGCCCTCGAGGGTCGGCAATCGGGGATGAGCAGTTCTTC	CASSPRGSAIGDEQFF
TRBV27	NA	NA	TRBJ1-1	TGTGCCAGCAGTCTCAACTGGGTCTGGAACACTGAAGCTTTCTTT	CASSLNWVWNTEAFF
TRBV5-1	NA	once	TRBJ2-3	TGCGCCAGCAGCTTGGCCCCCTCACCCACAGATACGCAGTATTTT	CASSLAPSPTDTQYF
TRBV19	NA	NA	TRBJ2-3	TGTGCCAGTAGTATAGATCTTGAATCGGCTGTTGATACGCAGTATTTT	CASSIDLESAVDTQYF
TRBV5-8	TRBD2	NA	TRBJ2-5	TGTGCCAGCAGCCAGGGACTAGCGGGAGTCGTAGAGACCCAGTACTTC	CASSQGLAGVVETQYF
TRBV28	NA	NA	TRBJ1-5	TGTGCCAGCAGTCCCCAGACAGCTAGCAATCAGCCCCAGCATTTT	CASSPQTASNQPQHF
TRBV2	NA	NA	TRBJ1-2	TGTGCCAGCAGTGAAGCAATGCACTGGACCTATGGCTACACCTTC	CASSEAMHWTYGYTF
TRBV19	NA	NA	TRBJ2-1	TGTGCCAGTAGTATTTACAATGAGCAGTTCTTC	CASSIYNEQFF
TRBV6-1	NA	NA	TRBJ2-5	TGTGCCAGCAGTGTAGGGTTTCAAGAGACCCAGTACTTC	CASSVGFQETQYF
TRBV7-8	NA	NA	TRBJ2-7	TGTGCCAGCAGCTTTGGGTCGGATATCGAGCAGTACTTC	CASSFGSDIEQYF
TRBV6-1	NA	NA	TRBJ1-5	TGTGCCAGCATTTCTCCGTATAGCAATCAGCCCCAGCATTTT	CASISPYSNQPQHF
TRBV19	NA	NA	TRBJ2-5	TGTGCCAGTAGGGGGGGACAAGAGACCCAGTACTTC	CASRGGQETQYF
TRBV28	TRBD1	NA	TRBJ1-5	TGTGCCAGCAGTTTAATGGGGACAGGGGTTAATCAGCCCCAGCATTTT	CASSLMGTGVNQPQHF
TRBV5-6	NA	NA	TRBJ2-3	TGTGCCAGCAGCTCTTTGACGTATACGCAGTATTTT	CASSSLTYTQYF
TRBV7-2	TRBD2	NA	TRBJ2-2	TGTGCCAGCAGCCTACCACGGGAGGGCCGCGACACCGGGGAGCTGTTTTTT	CASSLPREGRDTGELFF
TRBV11-3	NA	NA	TRBJ2-3	TGTGCCAGCAGCTCCTCCACTGGAGATACGCAGTATTTT	CASSSSTGDTQYF
TRBV5-1	TRBD2	NA	TRBJ2-1	TGCGCCAGCAGCGACGGGACTAGCGCTCGACCCCCCTACAATGAGCAGTTCTTC	CASSDGTSARPPYNEQFF
TRBV10-3	NA	NA	TRBJ2-7	TGTGCCATCAGTGGCGTGGGTGAGCAGTACTTC	CAISGVGEQYF
TRBV7-2	TRBD2	NA	TRBJ2-5	TGTGCCAGCAGCTTGAAACCCAGACTAGCGGGAGTCGGGGAGACCCAGTACTTC	CASSLKPRLAGVGETQYF
TRBV29-1	TRBD2	NA	TRBJ2-1	TGCAGCGTTGAGGGGACTAGCGGCTCCTACAATGAGCAGTTCTTC	CSVEGTSGSYNEQFF